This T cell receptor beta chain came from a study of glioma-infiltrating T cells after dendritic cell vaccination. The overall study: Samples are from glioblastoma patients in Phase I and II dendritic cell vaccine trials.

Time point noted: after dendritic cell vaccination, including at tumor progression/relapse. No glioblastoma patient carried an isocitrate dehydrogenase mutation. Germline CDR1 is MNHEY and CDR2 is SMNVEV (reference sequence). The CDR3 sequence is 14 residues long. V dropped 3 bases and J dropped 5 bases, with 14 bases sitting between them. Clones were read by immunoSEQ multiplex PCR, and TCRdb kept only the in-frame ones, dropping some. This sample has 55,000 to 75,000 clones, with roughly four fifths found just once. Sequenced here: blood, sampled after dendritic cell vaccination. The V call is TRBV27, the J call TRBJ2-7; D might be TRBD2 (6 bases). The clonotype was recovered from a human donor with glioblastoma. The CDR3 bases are TGTGCCAGCAGTTTTCAGGAGGGGCAGGACGAGCAGTACTTC. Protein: CASSFQEGQDEQYF.